This entry concerns a single T cell receptor beta chain. Its antigen is not identified. The source of the sample is a study of identifying expanded T cells in peripheral blood. Profiled with immunoSEQ multiplex PCR; TCRdb holds only in-frame clones, not every one. The table lists some 93,000 clones, 88% of them singletons, with about 3.9% in the top ten. Points from the study as a whole: Technical replicates showed roughly 1.2 changed clones; two weeks 15 to 20; four weeks 19.

The junction had 7 bases not matched to a gene; V was cut back by 8 bases and J by 1 base. This CDR3 contains 14 residues. Germline assignment: CDR1 MNHEY and CDR2 SMNVEV (reference sequence). What was sequenced was blood. The receptor was isolated from a person aged 18-70 years in good health. The V gene is TRBV27, the J gene TRBJ2-5, with 7 bases matching TRBD1. The CDR3 sequence is CASPARQGQETQYF. In DNA form, the CDR3 reads TGTGCCAGCCCGGCTAGACAGGGCCAAGAGACCCAGTACTTC.